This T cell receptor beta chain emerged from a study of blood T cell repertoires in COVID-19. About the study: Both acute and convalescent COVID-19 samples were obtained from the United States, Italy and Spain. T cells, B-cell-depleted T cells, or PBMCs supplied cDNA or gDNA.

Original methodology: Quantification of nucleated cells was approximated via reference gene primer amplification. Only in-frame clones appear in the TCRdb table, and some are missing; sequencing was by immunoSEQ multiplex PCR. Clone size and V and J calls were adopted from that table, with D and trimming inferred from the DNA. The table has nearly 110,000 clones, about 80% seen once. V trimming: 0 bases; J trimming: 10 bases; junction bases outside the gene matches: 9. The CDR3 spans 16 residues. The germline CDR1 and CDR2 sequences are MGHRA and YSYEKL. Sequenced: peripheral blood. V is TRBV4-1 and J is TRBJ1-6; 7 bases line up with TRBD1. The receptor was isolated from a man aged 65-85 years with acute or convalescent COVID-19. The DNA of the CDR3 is TGCGCCAGCAGCCAAGATCCTTGGACAGGTGTATCACCCCTCCACTTT. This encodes CASSQDPWTGVSPLHF.